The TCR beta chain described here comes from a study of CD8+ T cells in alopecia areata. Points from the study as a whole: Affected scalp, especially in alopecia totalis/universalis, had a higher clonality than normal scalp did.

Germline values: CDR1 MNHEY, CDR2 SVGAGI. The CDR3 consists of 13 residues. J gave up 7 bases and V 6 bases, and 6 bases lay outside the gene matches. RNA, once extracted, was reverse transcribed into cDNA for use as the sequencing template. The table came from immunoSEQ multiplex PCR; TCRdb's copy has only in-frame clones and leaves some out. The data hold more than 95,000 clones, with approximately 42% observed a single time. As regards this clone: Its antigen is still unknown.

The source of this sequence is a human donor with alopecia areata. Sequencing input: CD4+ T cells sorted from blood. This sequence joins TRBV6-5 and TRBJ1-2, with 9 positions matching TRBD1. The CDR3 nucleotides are TGTGCCAGCAGCCCACAGGGGGCGGGTGGCTACACCTTC. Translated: CASSPQGAGGYTF.